These 18 T cell receptor beta chains originate from one sample sequenced in a study of blood T cell repertoires in COVID-19. Clones were sequenced by immunoSEQ multiplex PCR, and TCRdb holds only the in-frame ones, with some missing. The data contain 150,000 to 200,000 clones, 80% of them singletons. Specimen: peripheral blood. Receptors originate from a man in his 60s with acute or convalescent COVID-19.

V gene TRBV11-2 combines with J gene TRBJ2-3, with TRBD2 matching over 13 bases. The CDR3 is made up of 17 amino acids. CDR1 and CDR2 from the germline V gene are SGHAT and FQNNGV. The V and J ends lost 1 base and 4 bases, in that order; junction bases with no gene match: 5. The CDR3 sequence is CASSLGRTSGSPDTQYF. Here the CDR3 DNA reads TGTGCCAGCAGCTTAGGACGGACTAGCGGGAGTCCAGATACGCAGTATTTT.

This rearrangement joins TRBV24-1 to TRBJ1-2; 11 nucleotides agree with TRBD1. Germline assignment: CDR1 KGHDR and CDR2 SFDVKD. V lost 4 bases to trimming and J lost 4 bases; unmatched junction nucleotides: 4. This CDR3 is built from 15 residues. CDR3 in amino acids: CATSEWTGGGYGYTF. CDR3 coding DNA: TGTGCCACCAGTGAATGGACAGGGGGCGGCTATGGCTACACCTTC.

J is TRBJ1-6 and V is TRBV19; TRBD1 matches 9 bases. The CDR3 length is 16 residues. The V gene's germline CDR1 is LNHDA and CDR2 SQIVND (reference sequence). V dropped 0 bases and J dropped 7; count of bases not matched to a gene: 4. The DNA for the CDR3 is TGTGCCAGTAGTATAGAATGGGACAGGGTCAATTCACCCCTCCACTTT. It translates to CASSIEWDRVNSPLHF.

The V call is TRBV4-3, the J call TRBJ2-3; 10 bases line up with TRBD2. CDR1 and CDR2 (germline): LGHNA, YSLEER. This CDR3 region has 16 residues. The V gene end was trimmed by 0 bases and the J gene end by 4 bases; junction bases not matched to a gene: 4. The CDR3 is CASSQDTSGAPDTQYF. For the CDR3, the DNA is TGCGCCAGCAGCCAAGATACTAGCGGGGCCCCAGATACGCAGTATTTT.

This clone was observed once. The chain joins TRBV5-1 to TRBJ2-5; tentatively, D is TRBD2 (7 bases). V was pared by 0 bases and J by 3 bases, with 18 bases between. CDR1 is SGHRS and CDR2 is YFSETQ in the germline V gene. The CDR3 covers 17 residues. The CDR3 spells CASSLEVGGGAEETQYF. The CDR3 coding sequence is TGCGCCAGCAGCTTGGAAGTCGGAGGGGGGGCGGAAGAGACCCAGTACTTC.

The chain uses TRBV5-1 and TRBJ1-5, with D possibly matching TRBD1 (6 bases). Per germline, CDR1 SGHRS and CDR2 YFSETQ. The CDR3 contains 14 residues. The V end was cut by 4 bases, the J end by 4 bases, with 12 bases between. Here the CDR3 reads CASSPDSPNQPQHF. The CDR3 bases are TGCGCCAGCAGCCCGGACAGTCCGAATCAGCCCCAGCATTTT. Full variable domain (remainder filled in from reference TRBV5-1 and TRBJ1-5): KAGVTQTPRYLIKTRGQQVTLSCSPISGHRSVSWYQQTPGQGLQFLFEYFSETQRNKGNFPGRFSGRQFSNSRSEMNVSTLELGDSALYLCASSPDSPNQPQHFGDGTRLSIL.

V gene TRBV10-3 combines with J gene TRBJ2-1; no clear D gene. The germline V gene has CDR1 ENHRY and CDR2 SYGVKD. This CDR3 has 11 residues. V lost 4 bases, J lost 5 bases, and 3 bases lay in between. The CDR3 spells CAISVDNEQFF. The CDR3 DNA follows: TGTGCCATCAGTGTCGACAATGAGCAGTTCTTC.

The gene calls are TRBV3-1 (or the pseudogene TRBV3-2) and TRBJ2-1; 11 positions agree with TRBD2. The CDR3 runs to 18 residues. Trimming removed 2 bases from V and 4 bases from J; junction bases left unmatched: 10. The germline V gene encodes CDR1 LGHDT and CDR2 YNNKEL (reference sequence). CDR3 in amino acids: CASSQSLTSGISYNEQFF. The CDR3 coding sequence is TGTGCCAGCAGCCAATCCTTGACTAGCGGGATTTCTTACAATGAGCAGTTCTTC.

The chain recombines TRBV25-1 with TRBJ1-2; 10 bases are shared with TRBD1. Germline loops: CDR1 MGHDK, CDR2 SYGVNS. The CDR3 runs 15 residues. With V trimmed by 3 bases and J by 7 bases, 8 bases remained unmatched. The CDR3 loop reads CASSDRQGASGGYTF. The CDR3 bases are TGTGCCAGCAGTGATCGACAGGGGGCATCGGGTGGCTACACCTTC.

The genes are TRBV7-2 and TRBJ1-2; 9 nucleotides line up with TRBD1. The V and J ends lost 1 base and 4 bases, in that order; junction bases with no gene match: 4. Germline V gene sequence: CDR1 SGHTA, CDR2 FQGNSA. The CDR3 length is 15 residues. CDR3: CASSLGGQGSYGYTF. The DNA for the CDR3 is TGTGCCAGCAGCTTAGGGGGACAGGGTTCCTATGGCTACACCTTC.

This clone has only a few counts. CDR3: CASSPRVSNGYTF. The DNA for the CDR3 is TGTGCCAGCAGTCCCAGGGTGAGCAATGGCTACACCTTC. The rearrangement uses TRBV12-3 or TRBV12-4 and TRBJ1-2, with a weak D call TRBD1 (5 bases). The CDR3 contains 13 residues. The V end was cut by 5 bases, the J end by 6 bases, with 13 bases between.

V and J are TRBV4-2 and TRBJ1-2, with 8 positions matching TRBD1. With V trimmed by 0 bases and J by 6 bases, 6 bases remained unmatched. The CDR3 runs to 15 residues. Per germline, CDR1 LGHNA and CDR2 YNFKEQ. This CDR3 reads CASSQDGQGSDGYTF. CDR3 DNA sequence: TGTGCCAGCAGCCAAGATGGACAGGGATCAGATGGCTACACCTTC.

With regard to this clone: The junction departs from the called germline gene at one end, perhaps through a read error. V gene TRBV7-7 combines with J gene TRBJ2-1, with TRBD2 matching 13 bases. The CDR3 spans 15 residues. Germline loops: CDR1 SSHAT, CDR2 FNYEAQ (reference sequence). The CDR3 region is CASSSGLAGPNEQFF. The CDR3 nucleotides are TGTGCTAGCAGCTCGGGACTAGCGGGGCCCAATGAGCAGTTCTTC.

A few counts support this clone. The chain links TRBV9 to TRBJ2-7, with 7 bases aligning to TRBD1. Trimming took 0 bases from V and 2 from J; bases not matched to a gene: 2. Germline CDR1 and CDR2: SGDLS and YYNGEE. This CDR3 has 14 amino acids. The CDR3 reads CASSVGGGTYEQYF. CDR3 in DNA: TGTGCCAGCAGCGTAGGAGGGGGCACCTACGAGCAGTACTTC.

Note on this clone: Compared with germline, one end of the junction differs, possibly owing to a read error. The chain employs TRBV4-2 and TRBJ2-3, with 7 bases identical to TRBD2. Germline V gene data show CDR1 as LGHNA and CDR2 as YNFKEQ. The CDR3 covers 15 residues. DNA of the CDR3: TGTGCCAGCAGCCAAGAGGGGGGGAGCACGGATACGCAGTATTTT. Protein sequence: CASSQEGGSTDTQYF.

The chain joins TRBV30 to TRBJ2-1; 7 bases line up with TRBD2. The junction had 20 bases not matched to a gene; V was cut back by 5 bases and J by 1 base. The CDR3 spans 19 residues. Looked up from germline, CDR1 is GTSNPN and CDR2 is SVGIG (reference sequence). CDR3 in amino acids: CAWVPKAGFIVESYNEQFF. CDR3 DNA sequence: TGTGCCTGGGTACCAAAAGCGGGATTCATTGTCGAGTCCTACAATGAGCAGTTCTTC.

J is TRBJ1-3 and V is TRBV19, with no clear D. V was pared by 5 bases and J by 3 bases, with 8 bases between. This CDR3 is built from 13 residues. Germline V lookup: CDR1 LNHDA, CDR2 SQIVND (reference sequence). CDR3 amino acids: CASSLLHGNTIYF. CDR3 bases: TGTGCCAGTAGTCTACTCCATGGAAACACCATATATTTT.

V and J are TRBV6-2 or TRBV6-3 and TRBJ1-5; possible D gene TRBD1, 6 bases. CDR1 and CDR2 from the germline V gene are MNHEY and SVGEGT. This CDR3 is 14 amino acids long. V gave up 5 bases and J gave up 2 bases, with 10 bases separating them. CDR3 loop: CASSKTGGNQPQHF. CDR3 nucleotide sequence: TGTGCCAGCAGTAAGACAGGCGGCAATCAGCCCCAGCATTTT.